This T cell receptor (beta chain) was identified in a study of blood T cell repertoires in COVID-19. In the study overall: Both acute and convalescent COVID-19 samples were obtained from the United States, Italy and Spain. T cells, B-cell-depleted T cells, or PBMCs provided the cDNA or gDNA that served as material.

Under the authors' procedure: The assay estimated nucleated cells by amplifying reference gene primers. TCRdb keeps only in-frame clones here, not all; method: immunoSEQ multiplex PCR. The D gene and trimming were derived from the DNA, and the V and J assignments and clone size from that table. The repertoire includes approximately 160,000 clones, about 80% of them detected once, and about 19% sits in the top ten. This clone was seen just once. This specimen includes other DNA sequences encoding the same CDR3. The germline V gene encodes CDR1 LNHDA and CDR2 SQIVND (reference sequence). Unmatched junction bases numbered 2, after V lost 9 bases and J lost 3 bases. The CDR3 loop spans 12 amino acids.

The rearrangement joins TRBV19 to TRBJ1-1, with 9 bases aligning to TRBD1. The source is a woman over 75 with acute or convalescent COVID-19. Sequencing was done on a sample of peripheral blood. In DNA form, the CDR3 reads TGTGCCAGCCGGGACAGGGACACTGAAGCTTTCTTT. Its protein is CASRDRDTEAFF. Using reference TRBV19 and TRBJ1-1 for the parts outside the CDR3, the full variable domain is DGGITQSPKYLFRKEGQNVTLSCEQNLNHDAMYWYRQDPGQGLRLIYYSQIVNDFQKGDIAEGYSVSREKKESFPLTVTSAQKNPTAFYLCASRDRDTEAFFGQGTRLTVV.